The 17 T cell receptor beta chains reported below all come from one sample, sequenced in a study of T cell changes during pregnancy in multiple sclerosis. Libraries were prepared by immunoSEQ multiplex PCR; TCRdb keeps only in-frame clonotypes and omits some of them. This repertoire shows 70,000 to 95,000 clones, just under 95% found once; its top ten account for around 0.75%. Material: peripheral blood, obtained in the second trimester of pregnancy. The receptors were gathered from a female donor in good health, enrolled as a control in a pregnancy study.

The CDR3: CASSWGGGTNQPQHF. DNA for the CDR3: TGTGCCAGTAGTTGGGGAGGGGGGACTAATCAGCCCCAGCATTTT. The chain links TRBV19 to TRBJ1-5, with D maybe TRBD1 (6 bases). Germline V gene lookup returns CDR1 LNHDA and CDR2 SQIVND (reference sequence). V lost 5 bases and J lost 4, with 15 bases in between. There are 15 residues in the CDR3.

J is TRBJ2-6 and V is TRBV5-6, with D possibly matching TRBD1 (5 bases). CDR3 length equals 15 residues. Per the germline V gene, CDR1 is SGHDT and CDR2 is YYEEEE. With 8 bases removed from V and 3 bases from J, the gap between germline ends came to 15 bases. The CDR3 sequence: CASRKGPLGANVLTF. In DNA form, the CDR3 reads TGTGCCAGTCGCAAGGGGCCCCTTGGGGCCAACGTCCTGACTTTC.

This clone was detected only a few times. This sequence joins TRBV4-1 and TRBJ1-2, with 7 bases matching TRBD1. The CDR3 extends over 16 amino acids. With 6 bases clipped from V and 4 bases from J, the junction kept 14 bases outside the gene matches. In germline, CDR1 is MGHRA, CDR2 YSYEKL. The CDR3 sequence: CASSLSGTGEIYGYTF. In DNA form, the CDR3 reads TGCGCCAGCAGTCTTTCGGGAACAGGGGAGATCTATGGCTACACCTTC.

The J gene is TRBJ2-5, the V gene TRBV11-2, with D perhaps matching TRBD2 (7 bases). V shed 0 bases and J shed 5 bases, with 16 bases lying between them. Germline-derived CDR1 and CDR2 are SGHAT and FQNNGV. CDR3 length equals 16 residues. CDR3 DNA: TGTGCCAGCAGCTTAGAGGGTCGGACAGCGGGGGAGACCCAGTACTTC. This codes for CASSLEGRTAGETQYF.

V and J are TRBV5-4 and TRBJ2-5, with 11 bases that match TRBD1. The J call is in doubt because the DNA end fits TRBJ2-7 better. The CDR3 extends over 16 amino acids. CDR1 and CDR2 (germline): SGHNT, YYREEE (reference sequence). The CDR3 protein is CASSPGQGAPTYEQYF. Here the CDR3 DNA reads TGTGCCAGCAGCCCTGGACAGGGGGCGCCAACCTACGAGCAGTACTTC.

The V gene is TRBV10-3, the J gene TRBJ1-5; 10 bases are a match to TRBD1. Germline loops: CDR1 ENHRY, CDR2 SYGVKD. V lost 4 bases and J lost 5; bases outside the gene matches: 2. The CDR3 totals 14 residues. This CDR3 is CAISADRGDQPQHF. DNA for the CDR3: TGTGCCATCAGTGCGGACAGGGGGGATCAGCCCCAGCATTTT.

The chain recombines TRBV5-1 with TRBJ2-1; unclear D gene. Deletions cut 0 bases from V and 9 bases from J, with 19 bases between. Germline loops: CDR1 SGHRS, CDR2 YFSETQ. The CDR3 extends over 16 amino acids. CDR3 DNA sequence: TGCGCCAGCAGCTTGGCCGATAGAGTTGATATTAGTGAGCAGTTCTTC. As protein: CASSLADRVDISEQFF.

DNA for the CDR3: TGTGCCAGCAGAAGCGGGACGGGGAACACTGAAGCTTTCTTT. Its protein product is CASRSGTGNTEAFF. This rearrangement joins TRBV6-5 to TRBJ1-1, with TRBD1 as a possible D gene (5 bases). CDR1 is MNHEY, CDR2 SVGAGI, per germline. With 6 bases removed from V and 1 base from J, the gap between germline ends came to 12 bases. The CDR3 loop spans 14 amino acids.

J is TRBJ2-5 and V is TRBV9, with TRBD2 matching over 7 bases. V shed 3 bases, J shed 2 bases, and the junction held 13 bases outside the gene matches. The CDR3 runs 17 residues. CDR1 is SGDLS, CDR2 YYNGEE, per germline. In nucleotides, the CDR3 is TGTGCCAGCAGCGGTGGCCCGGGGAGGGGTGGTCAAGAGACCCAGTACTTC. Amino acids: CASSGGPGRGGQETQYF.

The gene calls are TRBV5-6 and TRBJ2-7, with 7 bases identical to TRBD2. The CDR3 runs to 15 residues. The V and J ends lost 2 bases and 11 bases, in that order; junction bases with no gene match: 16. From germline, CDR1 is SGHDT and CDR2 YYEEEE. CDR3 loop: CASSFPFGDGRTEYF. The CDR3 DNA reads TGTGCCAGCAGCTTCCCCTTCGGGGACGGGAGGACCGAGTACTTC.

The chain is built from TRBV6-5 and TRBJ1-5; unclear D gene. Germline loops: CDR1 MNHEY, CDR2 SVGAGI. V gave up 0 bases and J gave up 2 bases, with 5 bases separating them. The CDR3 has 14 residues. CDR3 protein: CASSYSQGNQPQHF. The CDR3 bases are TGTGCCAGCAGTTACTCCCAGGGCAATCAGCCCCAGCATTTT.

CDR3 protein: CASSYGGSQETQYF. The CDR3, as DNA: TGTGCCAGCAGCTACGGGGGGTCCCAAGAGACCCAGTACTTC. The rearrangement uses TRBV7-3 and TRBJ2-5; 7 bases line up with TRBD2. This CDR3 contains 14 residues. The germline V gene encodes CDR1 SGHTA and CDR2 FQGTGA. The V gene end was trimmed by 4 bases and the J gene end by 1 base; junction bases not matched to a gene: 3.

The chain links TRBV11-2 to TRBJ2-1; TRBD1 aligns across 7 bases. Trimming removed 3 bases from V and 2 bases from J; junction bases left unmatched: 7. The CDR3 covers 16 residues. Germline loops: CDR1 SGHAT, CDR2 FQNNGV. CDR3 amino acids: CASSFMVGTAYNEQFF. The CDR3 DNA reads as TGTGCCAGCAGCTTCATGGTGGGGACAGCCTACAATGAGCAGTTCTTC.

The gene calls are TRBV6-5 and TRBJ1-3; D not certain. With 0 bases removed from V and 2 bases from J, the gap between germline ends came to 8 bases. The germline V gene encodes CDR1 MNHEY and CDR2 SVGAGI. This CDR3 is built from 15 residues. For the CDR3, the DNA is TGTGCCAGCAGTTACTCGACTGACCCTGGAAACACCATATATTTT. It specifies CASSYSTDPGNTIYF.

The chain links TRBV5-6 to TRBJ2-7, with TRBD1 identical over 7 bases. After removal of 4 bases from V and 0 bases from J, the junction contained 4 bases not matched to a gene. CDR1 and CDR2 (germline): SGHDT, YYEEEE. The CDR3 covers 14 residues. The CDR3, as DNA: TGTGCCAGCAGCACGGGACAGCTCTCCTACGAGCAGTACTTC. This encodes CASSTGQLSYEQYF. Full variable domain (rest looked up from reference TRBV5-6 and TRBJ2-7): DAGVTQSPTHLIKTRGQQVTLRCSPKSGHDTVSWYQQALGQGPQFIFQYYEEEERQRGNFPDRFSGHQFPNYSSELNVNALLLGDSALYLCASSTGQLSYEQYFGPGTRLTVT.

The chain combines TRBV18 with TRBJ1-1; 9 nucleotides agree with TRBD1. Germline V gives CDR1 KGHSH, CDR2 LQKENI. The CDR3 contains 14 residues. Unmatched junction bases numbered 3, after V lost 2 bases and J lost 5 bases. The CDR3 sequence is CASSPTGGNTEAFF. CDR3 bases: TGTGCCAGCTCACCAACAGGGGGCAATACTGAAGCTTTCTTT.

CDR3: CAISGGDTYEQYF. The CDR3 DNA is TGTGCCATCAGTGGCGGGGATACCTACGAGCAGTACTTC. This chain connects TRBV10-3 to TRBJ2-7, with D perhaps matching TRBD2 (6 bases). Germline V gene sequence: CDR1 ENHRY, CDR2 SYGVKD. The CDR3 loop spans 13 amino acids. V lost 4 bases and J 2 bases, leaving 9 bases between the germline ends.